Included here is one T cell receptor beta chain sequence, with context. These data are taken from a study of shared clonotypes between healthy human individuals. V shed 6 bases, J shed 0 bases, and the junction held 7 bases outside the gene matches. Germline CDR1 MDHEN, CDR2 SYDVKM. CDR3 length equals 15 residues. Using immunoSEQ multiplex PCR, the repertoire was profiled, and TCRdb retains in-frame clones only, with some absent. The sample includes more than 2 million clones, 90% to 95% of them seen just once. The receptor's source is a man aged 18 to 30 in good health. The sequencing input was naive CD4+ T cells sorted from blood. Subset given: CD45RA+ positively selected. The chain carries TRBV28 and TRBJ1-1, with 7 bases aligning to TRBD1. The CDR3 region is CASSRGQVMNTEAFF. The CDR3 bases are TGTGCCAGCAGCCGAGGACAGGTCATGAACACTGAAGCTTTCTTT.